Each of the 27 T cell receptor beta chains below was sequenced from the same sample in a study of cytotoxic CD8 clonotypes in ibrutinib-treated CLL. This table comes from immunoSEQ multiplex PCR, and its TCRdb copy is limited to in-frame clones, with some not included. The profile shows hundreds of thousands of clones, about 64% of them singletons. The starting material was PBMCs, obtained after 36 months of ibrutinib treatment. The source is a human donor with chronic lymphocytic leukemia.

This chain joins TRBV13 and TRBJ2-7, with TRBD2 as a possible D gene (7 bases). The CDR3 covers 14 residues. Germline lookup yields CDR1 PRHDT and CDR2 FYEKMQ (reference sequence). The germline V and J ends were trimmed by 5 bases and 3 bases, with 14 bases remaining between them. The CDR3 DNA reads TGTGCCAGCAGCACCCGGGGAGGGGGCTACGAGCAGTACTTC. Protein product: CASSTRGGGYEQYF.

A few counts support this clone. The V and J genes are TRBV5-8 and TRBJ2-7; no reliable D call. V lost 0 bases to trimming and J lost 2 bases, with 9 bases between them. The CDR3 loop spans 14 amino acids. Germline V gives CDR1 SGHTS, CDR2 YDEGEE. The CDR3 coding sequence is TGTGCCAGCAGCTTGGGGGTGATCGCCTACGAGCAGTACTTC. Its translation is CASSLGVIAYEQYF.

The rearrangement links TRBV5-4 to TRBJ2-7; 8 bases match TRBD1. The V segment lost 3 bases and the J segment 5 bases; nucleotides outside the gene matches: 4. This CDR3 region has 13 residues. Looked up from germline, CDR1 is SGHNT and CDR2 is YYREEE (reference sequence). This CDR3 reads CASSWRTGNEQYF. The CDR3 nucleotides read TGTGCCAGCAGCTGGAGGACAGGGAACGAGCAGTACTTC.

This clone appeared a single time. The chain couples TRBV11-2 to TRBJ2-2; 16 bases are shared with TRBD2. V was clipped by 3 bases and J by 2 bases; unmatched bases: 6. The CDR3 runs 19 residues. Per germline, CDR1 SGHAT and CDR2 FQNNGV. CDR3 DNA: TGTGCCAGCAGCTTCCCCGGGACTAGCGGGGGGGCTAACACCGGGGAGCTGTTTTTT. This translates into CASSFPGTSGGANTGELFF.

The rearrangement joins TRBV15 to TRBJ1-5, with D unclear. Germline V gene sequence: CDR1 LNHNV, CDR2 YYDKDF (reference sequence). V was cut by 3 bases and J by 4 bases, with 13 bases left in between. The CDR3 extends over 15 amino acids. The CDR3 coding sequence is TGTGCCACCAGCAGCGACCAGGAAGTGAATCAGCCCCAGCATTTT. Its protein product is CATSSDQEVNQPQHF.

This chain connects TRBV5-4 to TRBJ2-6, with unresolved D. Germline V CDR1 and CDR2: SGHNT, YYREEE (reference sequence). V lost 1 base and J 0 bases, leaving 11 bases between the germline ends. This CDR3 has 17 residues. CDR3 sequence reads: CASSLLATVSGANVLTF. CDR3 nucleotides: TGTGCCAGCAGCTTGCTTGCCACCGTCTCTGGGGCCAACGTCCTGACTTTC.

The rearrangement uses TRBV18 and TRBJ1-1; D remains unclear. V was pared by 0 bases and J by 1 base, with 9 bases between. This CDR3 has 15 amino acids. The germline gives CDR1 KGHSH, CDR2 LQKENI. This CDR3 reads CASSPPTASNTEAFF. In nucleotides, the CDR3 is TGTGCCAGCTCACCACCGACGGCCTCGAACACTGAAGCTTTCTTT.

The V and J genes are TRBV11-2 and TRBJ2-3; D is uncertain. The CDR3 is 16 residues long. V was trimmed by 5 bases and J by 2 bases, leaving 17 bases between them. Germline CDR1 reads SGHAT; CDR2 reads FQNNGV. The CDR3 nucleotides are TGTGCCAGCAGCCCCCTTGTGTGGGGATCCACAGATACGCAGTATTTT. The encoded protein is CASSPLVWGSTDTQYF.

The V and J genes are TRBV6-1 and TRBJ2-7; the match to TRBD1 covers 11 bases. Germline CDR1 and CDR2: MNHNS and SASEGT. The CDR3 is 17 amino acids. V gave up 3 bases and J gave up 4 bases; unmatched junction bases: 11. The CDR3 sequence: CASSEIMGQGGVYEQYF. Written as DNA, the CDR3 is TGTGCCAGCAGTGAGATTATGGGACAGGGGGGTGTTTACGAGCAGTACTTC.

This clone was detected only a few times. V usage is TRBV19 and J usage is TRBJ2-7; perhaps TRBD2 as D (5 bases). The CDR3 spans 13 residues. V lost 5 bases and J lost 3, with 11 bases in between. Germline V lookup: CDR1 LNHDA, CDR2 SQIVND (reference sequence). The DNA for the CDR3 is TGTGCCAGTAGTCTAGGACTTTACTACGAGCAGTACTTC. Translation: CASSLGLYYEQYF.

The chain combines TRBV29-1 with TRBJ1-1, with D perhaps matching TRBD1 (5 bases). The V end lost 7 bases, the J end lost 4 bases, and 16 bases lay between the germline ends. CDR3 length: 13 amino acids. From germline, CDR1 is SQVTM and CDR2 ANQGSEA. In DNA, the CDR3 is TGCAGCGCTGAGGAGGGACGGGGCACTGAAGCTTTCTTT. Residues: CSAEEGRGTEAFF. The full variable domain, with the rest looked up from reference TRBV29-1 and TRBJ1-1, is SAVISQKPSRDICQRGTSLTIQCQVDSQVTMMFWYRQQPGQSLTLIATANQGSEATYESGFVIDKFPISRPNLTFSTLTVSNMSPEDSSIYLCSAEEGRGTEAFFGQGTRLTVV.

The J gene is TRBJ2-7, the V gene TRBV4-3; 9 bases agree with TRBD2. Germline-derived CDR1 and CDR2 are LGHNA and YSLEER. Trimming removed 3 bases from V and 1 base from J; junction bases left unmatched: 7. The CDR3 spans 16 residues. This CDR3 is CASSQGTLAGSYEQYF. DNA for the CDR3: TGCGCCAGCAGCCAGGGAACTCTAGCGGGATCCTACGAGCAGTACTTC.

V usage is TRBV4-3 and J usage is TRBJ1-4; D remains unclear. The germline V and J ends were trimmed by 4 bases and 4 bases, with 13 bases remaining between them. This CDR3 is 15 amino acids long. Looked up from germline, CDR1 is LGHNA and CDR2 is YSLEER. CDR3 DNA sequence: TGCGCCAGCAGCCGGGTTGTGGGTCTTAATGAAAAACTGTTTTTT. Its protein is CASSRVVGLNEKLFF.

This chain connects TRBV11-2 to TRBJ2-3, with TRBD2 matching 13 bases. Trimming cost V 5 bases and J 0 bases; bases outside gene matches: 8. This CDR3 is built from 18 residues. Germline loops: CDR1 SGHAT, CDR2 FQNNGV. The CDR3 reads CASSPGLAGVSSTDTQYF. The CDR3, as DNA: TGTGCCAGCAGCCCTGGACTAGCGGGAGTTTCTAGCACAGATACGCAGTATTTT.

The chain couples TRBV11-3 to TRBJ2-1; TRBD1 is a possible D gene (6 bases). CDR1 and CDR2 from the germline V gene are SGHNT and YENEEA. Trimming cost V 5 bases and J 4 bases, with 15 bases left between them. This CDR3 is 15 amino acids long. For the CDR3, the DNA is TGTGCCAGCAGCCTGACAGGCGGAGCTTACAATGAGCAGTTCTTC. Amino acid sequence: CASSLTGGAYNEQFF.

The V gene is TRBV7-3, the J gene TRBJ2-5; D ambiguous. The CDR3 length is 13 residues. The germline V gene has CDR1 SGHTA and CDR2 FQGTGA. V dropped 4 bases and J dropped 5 bases, with 11 bases sitting between them. The CDR3 sequence is CASSSQVGETQYF. The CDR3 coding sequence is TGTGCCAGCAGCTCCCAGGTGGGGGAGACCCAGTACTTC.

There are a few counts of this clone. The V and J genes are TRBV15 and TRBJ1-2; TRBD1 agrees at 8 bases. The V and J ends lost 5 bases and 6 bases, in that order; junction bases with no gene match: 14. The germline V gene has CDR1 LNHNV and CDR2 YYDKDF (reference sequence). The CDR3 consists of 16 residues. Written as DNA, the CDR3 is TGTGCCACCAGCTTGGACAGGGCGACGATTGGGGATGGCTACACCTTC. Its translation is CATSLDRATIGDGYTF.

The chain recombines TRBV4-1 with TRBJ1-3; D remains unclear. CDR1 is MGHRA, CDR2 YSYEKL, per germline. CDR3 size: 11 residues. The V and J ends lost 6 bases and 7 bases respectively, with 7 bases between them. CDR3 amino acids: CASRGLNTIYF. The CDR3, as DNA: TGCGCCAGCAGGGGCCTCAACACCATATATTTT.

V and J are TRBV5-1 and TRBJ2-5; TRBD2 is a possible D gene (6 bases). Per germline, CDR1 SGHRS and CDR2 YFSETQ. The CDR3 is made up of 16 amino acids. V lost 2 bases and J lost 0, with 14 bases in between. In DNA form, the CDR3 reads TGCGCCAGCAGCTTTCGGGACTCAATGTACCAAGAGACCCAGTACTTC. Translation gives CASSFRDSMYQETQYF. Complete variable domain (other parts from reference TRBV5-1 and TRBJ2-5): KAGVTQTPRYLIKTRGQQVTLSCSPISGHRSVSWYQQTPGQGLQFLFEYFSETQRNKGNFPGRFSGRQFSNSRSEMNVSTLELGDSALYLCASSFRDSMYQETQYFGPGTRLLVL.

This clone was picked up a small number of times. The J gene is TRBJ1-6, the V gene TRBV5-6; D not resolved. The CDR3 is 13 residues long. Trimming stripped 2 bases from V and 7 bases from J, with 7 bases between. In germline, CDR1 is SGHDT, CDR2 YYEEEE. The CDR3 loop is CASSFSVNSPLHF. In DNA form, the CDR3 reads TGTGCCAGCAGCTTTTCAGTCAATTCACCCCTCCACTTT.

The gene calls are TRBV25-1 and TRBJ2-7; no reliable D call. V shed 4 bases and J shed 4 bases, with 11 bases lying between them. The CDR3 has 13 residues. Germline assignment: CDR1 MGHDK and CDR2 SYGVNS. Written as DNA, the CDR3 is TGTGCCAGCAGTGGGGAAAACTCTTACGAGCAGTACTTC. Its protein is CASSGENSYEQYF.

The CDR3 spells CASSLHRGPGEKLFF. For the CDR3, the DNA is TGCGCCAGCAGCTTACATAGGGGCCCGGGGGAAAAACTGTTTTTT. The rearrangement uses TRBV5-1 and TRBJ1-4, with a weak D call TRBD1 (5 bases). The germline gives CDR1 SGHRS, CDR2 YFSETQ. V lost 2 bases to trimming and J lost 8 bases, with 16 bases between them. This CDR3 region has 15 residues.

The genes are TRBV7-2 and TRBJ2-7; 13 bases are a match to TRBD2. Germline CDR1 SGHTA, CDR2 FQGNSA. Unmatched junction bases numbered 5, after V lost 5 bases and J lost 4 bases. This CDR3 is built from 15 residues. The CDR3 reads CASSVGTSGKYEQYF. The DNA of the CDR3 is TGTGCCAGCAGCGTAGGGACTAGCGGGAAGTACGAGCAGTACTTC.

The chain joins TRBV5-4 to TRBJ1-2, with a possible D match to TRBD1 (5 bases). This CDR3 has 13 amino acids. Germline V gene sequence: CDR1 SGHNT, CDR2 YYREEE (reference sequence). Trimming shortened V by 0 bases and J by 2 bases, and 5 bases separated the two germline ends. CDR3 DNA: TGTGCCAGCAGCTTGGCAGGGAACTATGGCTACACCTTC. This translates into CASSLAGNYGYTF.

This chain uses TRBV2 with TRBJ2-7, with no clear D. CDR3 length equals 14 residues. Trimming removed 6 bases from V and 0 bases from J, with 12 bases in between. Per the germline V gene, CDR1 is SNHLY and CDR2 is FYNNEI. The CDR3 spells CASRYGLSSYEQYF. Here the CDR3 DNA reads TGTGCCAGCAGATATGGCCTGAGCTCCTACGAGCAGTACTTC.

J is TRBJ1-1 and V is TRBV7-9; no clear D gene. There are 12 residues in the CDR3. V was pared by 1 base and J by 7 bases, with 7 bases between. CDR1 is SEHNR and CDR2 is FQNEAQ in the germline V gene (reference sequence). CDR3 DNA sequence: TGTGCCAGCAGCTTAGTCCGAGGTGAAGCTTTCTTT. It yields the protein CASSLVRGEAFF.

V is TRBV10-3 and J is TRBJ1-1; no firm D call. Trimming pared 2 bases from V and 0 bases from J, leaving 10 bases between. The length of the CDR3 is 15 residues. Germline CDR1 ENHRY, CDR2 SYGVKD. CDR3 coding DNA: TGTGCCATCAGTGAGCGAGCTGTCATGAACACTGAAGCTTTCTTT. Protein sequence: CAISERAVMNTEAFF.